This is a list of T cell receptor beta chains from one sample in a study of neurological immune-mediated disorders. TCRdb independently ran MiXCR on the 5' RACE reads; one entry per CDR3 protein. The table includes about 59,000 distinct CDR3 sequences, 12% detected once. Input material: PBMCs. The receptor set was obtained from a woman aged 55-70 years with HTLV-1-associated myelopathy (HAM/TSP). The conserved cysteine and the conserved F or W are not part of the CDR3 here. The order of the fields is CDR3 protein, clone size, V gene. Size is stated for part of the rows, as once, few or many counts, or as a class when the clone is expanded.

cdr3_aa: SVGTEAYGYT
clone_size: many
v_call: TRBV29-1

cdr3_aa: ASSLDRGFGSNQPQH
clone_size: many
v_call: TRBV5-1

cdr3_aa: ASSPRSGHYEQY
clone_size: .
v_call: TRBV3-1

cdr3_aa: ASRRDAGFGDTEAF
clone_size: many
v_call: TRBV5-1

cdr3_aa: ASSGASPLH
clone_size: many
v_call: TRBV10-2

cdr3_aa: ASSSPPGLAAYEQY
clone_size: many
v_call: TRBV5-6

cdr3_aa: ASSEGQDSTDTQY
clone_size: few
v_call: TRBV5-1

cdr3_aa: ASSFAGVENQPQH
clone_size: many
v_call: TRBV5-1

cdr3_aa: ASSSPWGLAGGYNEQF
clone_size: many
v_call: TRBV7-9

cdr3_aa: ASSPRLATYNEQF
clone_size: many
v_call: TRBV5-1

cdr3_aa: ATSGGGNRRGTGELF
clone_size: many
v_call: TRBV24-1

cdr3_aa: ASSIERTSEQF
clone_size: many
v_call: TRBV19

cdr3_aa: ATSRECRPFVSGNTIY
clone_size: .
v_call: TRBV15

cdr3_aa: ASSLGNSFLTNTEAF
clone_size: many
v_call: TRBV5-1

cdr3_aa: SAPREAEPSYEQY
clone_size: few
v_call: TRBV20-1

cdr3_aa: ASSSLGKEETQY
clone_size: many
v_call: TRBV12-3/TRBV12-4

cdr3_aa: ASSFGVNEQF
clone_size: many
v_call: TRBV7-9

cdr3_aa: ASRFDRNYGYT
clone_size: many
v_call: TRBV10-2

cdr3_aa: SAFGGLATDTQY
clone_size: many
v_call: TRBV20-1

cdr3_aa: ASMQGDSYNEQF
clone_size: many
v_call: TRBV7-9

cdr3_aa: AISESGGGSNGYEQY
clone_size: many
v_call: TRBV10-3

cdr3_aa: ASSQERTGTSGTRTYEQY
clone_size: many
v_call: TRBV4-1

cdr3_aa: ASRRRGYTGELF
clone_size: many
v_call: TRBV6-5

cdr3_aa: ASSYSTVDTQY
clone_size: many
v_call: TRBV6-6

cdr3_aa: AISLGSPSYNEQF
clone_size: many
v_call: TRBV10-3

cdr3_aa: SSSLEEGVGELF
clone_size: .
v_call: TRBV7-6

cdr3_aa: ASSPRDTSVATNEKLF
clone_size: many
v_call: TRBV4-1

cdr3_aa: ASSYRAGTYNEQF
clone_size: many
v_call: TRBV6-6

cdr3_aa: ASSPGTSGTDTRY
clone_size: .
v_call: TRBV10-1

cdr3_aa: ASSRTGSGTYSEQF
clone_size: .
v_call: TRBV4-1

cdr3_aa: ASSPGVRTSNTEAF
clone_size: many
v_call: TRBV5-1

cdr3_aa: SVGQVREETQY
clone_size: many
v_call: TRBV29-1

cdr3_aa: ASSYGGLHTGELF
clone_size: .
v_call: TRBV6-6

cdr3_aa: ASRRGQHTGELF
clone_size: many
v_call: TRBV6-5

cdr3_aa: SAETGTSDSYEQY
clone_size: few
v_call: TRBV20-1

cdr3_aa: SALPSFERGTDTQY
clone_size: medium-sized
v_call: TRBV20-1

cdr3_aa: SVREGGPSRLEQY
clone_size: many
v_call: TRBV29-1

cdr3_aa: ASTRTEPLYGYT
clone_size: many
v_call: TRBV9

cdr3_aa: AISGTGFGNQPQH
clone_size: many
v_call: TRBV10-3

cdr3_aa: ASSPYWTGGSYNEQF
clone_size: many
v_call: TRBV4-1

cdr3_aa: ASDGKGLGGDEQF
clone_size: many
v_call: TRBV10-3

cdr3_aa: SARGSTGTTTYEQY
clone_size: many
v_call: TRBV20-1

cdr3_aa: AISESSRTGRYNEQF
clone_size: many
v_call: TRBV10-3

cdr3_aa: SARDRKNTGELF
clone_size: many
v_call: TRBV20-1

cdr3_aa: ASSLETGELF
clone_size: many
v_call: TRBV5-1

cdr3_aa: SAKTGNYGYT
clone_size: many
v_call: TRBV20-1

cdr3_aa: ASSYSRAGAYNEQF
clone_size: many
v_call: TRBV6-2/TRBV6-3

cdr3_aa: ASGETLSYEQY
clone_size: many
v_call: TRBV5-6

cdr3_aa: ASSFTLAENTQY
clone_size: many
v_call: TRBV7-9

cdr3_aa: ASGEGYEQY
clone_size: many
v_call: TRBV5-1

cdr3_aa: SATKGGLAGATDTQY
clone_size: many
v_call: TRBV20-1

cdr3_aa: ASSREGGGRYEQY
clone_size: many
v_call: TRBV7-9

cdr3_aa: ASSWGTSGRAQETQY
clone_size: many
v_call: TRBV5-1

cdr3_aa: ASRLRGSSYEQY
clone_size: many
v_call: TRBV5-1

cdr3_aa: SARGPPDTQY
clone_size: many
v_call: TRBV20-1